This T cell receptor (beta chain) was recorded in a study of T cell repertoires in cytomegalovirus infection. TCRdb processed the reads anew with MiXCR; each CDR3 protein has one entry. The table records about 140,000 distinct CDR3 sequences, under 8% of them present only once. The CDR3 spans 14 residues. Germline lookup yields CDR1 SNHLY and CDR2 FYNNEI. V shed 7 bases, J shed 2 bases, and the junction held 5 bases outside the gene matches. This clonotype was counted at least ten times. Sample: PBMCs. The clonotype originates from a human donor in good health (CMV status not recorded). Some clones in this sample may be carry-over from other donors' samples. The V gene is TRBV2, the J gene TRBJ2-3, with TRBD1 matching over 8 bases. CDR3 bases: TGTGCCAGCATTAGGGACAGGCTCACAGATACGCAGTATTTT. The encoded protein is CASIRDRLTDTQYF.